This TCR beta chain was sequenced in a study of T cell clonality in common variable immunodeficiency. Study-wide results and limits: CVID patient heterogeneity limited repertoire-clinical complication correlations. T cell subpopulation sequencing would be needed to explain CVID clonality.

The protocol was immunoSEQ multiplex PCR, while the TCRdb copy is restricted to in-frame clones and leaves out a portion. Observed in the sample are about 47,000 clones, none of them singletons. Each donor provided 5 to 8 ml of heparinized whole blood. This clone was seen many times. Its antigen is as yet unknown. The sequence derives from a person aged 18-70 years in good health. The source material was peripheral blood mononuclear cells.

CDR3 residues: CASSPSAITGNVLTF. CDR3 DNA (partial): TGCGCCAGCAGCCCCTCAGCGATTACAGGGAACGTC. The rearrangement links TRBV5-1 to TRBJ2-6, with a tentative D call TRBD1 (6 bases). The DNA ends 3 residues before the CDR3 does, and the rest of the CDR3 is filled in from the germline J gene. The CDR3 consists of 15 residues. CDR1 is SGHRS and CDR2 is YFSETQ in the germline V gene. Trimming stripped 4 bases from V and 10 bases from J, with 18 bases between. Full variable domain (outside the CDR3, taken from reference TRBV5-1 and TRBJ2-6): KAGVTQTPRYLIKTRGQQVTLSCSPISGHRSVSWYQQTPGQGLQFLFEYFSETQRNKGNFPGRFSGRQFSNSRSEMNVSTLELGDSALYLCASSPSAITGNVLTFGAGSRLTVL.